This entry lists 12 T cell receptor beta chains sequenced from one sample in a study of human T cells and chemical hapten exposure. TCRdb fed the RACE reads into MiXCR, producing one record per CDR3 protein. The repertoire holds some 300,000 distinct CDR3 sequences, with roughly 6% as singletons. As to time point: pre-sensitization, week 0. Treatment denoted: therapeutic diphenylcyclopropenone sensitization with weekly scalp DPC. Sample: whole blood, taken in connection with sensitization to the hapten diphenylcyclopropenone (DPC). The origin of the receptors is a woman aged 18-29 years with alopecia areata. Some clones in this sample may be carry-over from other donors' samples.

This clonotype was observed many times. The chain carries TRBV12-3 or TRBV12-4 and TRBJ2-1; 7 bases fit TRBD2. This CDR3 has 14 residues. J was trimmed by 0 bases and V by 9 bases; bases with no gene match: 5. CDR3 sequence (DNA): TGTGCCAGTAGTACTAGCGTCTCCTACAATGAGCAGTTCTTC. Amino acids: CASSTSVSYNEQFF.

This clonotype was picked up many times. This chain joins TRBV5-5 and TRBJ2-5; D is unresolved. Germline-derived CDR1 and CDR2 are SGHKS and YYEKEE (reference sequence). V lost 0 bases and J 3 bases, leaving 3 bases between the germline ends. CDR3 length: 12 amino acids. The CDR3 loop reads CASSLVEETQYF. The CDR3 DNA reads TGTGCCAGCAGCTTGGTAGAAGAGACCCAGTACTTC.

This clonotype was seen many times. The J gene is TRBJ2-3, the V gene TRBV2; D is undetermined. V was pared by 6 bases and J by 5 bases, with 3 bases between. The CDR3 has 10 residues. Germline CDR1 and CDR2: SNHLY and FYNNEI. CDR3 DNA sequence: TGTGCCAGCAGACGAGATACGCAGTATTTT. This translates into CASRRDTQYF. Together with reference TRBV2 and TRBJ2-3, the CDR3 gives the full variable domain: EPEVTQTPSHQVTQMGQEVILRCVPISNHLYFYWYRQILGQKVEFLVSFYNNEISEKSEIFDDQFSVERPDGSNFTLKIRSTKLEDSAMYFCASRRDTQYFGPGTRLTVL.

A few counts support this clonotype. The chain employs TRBV18 and TRBJ1-1; D uncertain. Trimming removed 3 bases at V and 6 bases at J, with 11 bases between. The CDR3 is 13 amino acids. Germline values: CDR1 KGHSH, CDR2 LQKENI. In DNA form, the CDR3 reads TGTGCCAGCTCACCTTCGGGAGTTTCTGAAGCTTTCTTT. Translated, it gives CASSPSGVSEAFF.

This clonotype was seen a few times. The chain couples TRBV7-9 to TRBJ1-6; D perhaps matches TRBD1 (5 bases). The germline V gene encodes CDR1 SEHNR and CDR2 FQNEAQ (reference sequence). The CDR3 spans 16 residues. V lost 0 bases and J 11 bases, leaving 17 bases between the germline ends. The CDR3 nucleotides are TGTGCCAGCAGCTTAGCGCTCGGCCAGGGCAATCCACCCCTCCACTTT. This encodes CASSLALGQGNPPLHF.

CDR3 DNA: TGCGCCAGCTGGGCGGGGGGGAACACCGGGGAGCTGTTTTTT. Translation gives CASWAGGNTGELFF. The rearrangement joins TRBV10-2 to TRBJ2-2, with 8 bases lining up with TRBD2. Germline CDR1 reads WSHSY; CDR2 reads SAAADI. V shed 8 bases and J 1 base; nucleotides not matched to a gene: 3. There are 14 residues in the CDR3.

This clonotype has at least ten counts. The V and J genes are TRBV20-1 and TRBJ2-3; D perhaps matches TRBD2 (6 bases). The V and J ends lost 3 bases and 0 bases respectively, with 25 bases between them. Germline V lookup: CDR1 DFQATT, CDR2 SNEGSKA (reference sequence). The CDR3 covers 19 residues. The CDR3, as DNA: TGCAGTGCTAGTCAAGTGGGGGGACGCACCATCCTTAGCACAGATACGCAGTATTTT. This codes for CSASQVGGRTILSTDTQYF.

This clonotype came up a few times. The chain joins TRBV7-9 to TRBJ2-3; 8 bases match TRBD2. The CDR3 contains 16 residues. V lost 5 bases and J lost 2; bases outside the gene matches: 9. CDR1 and CDR2 (germline): SEHNR, FQNEAQ (reference sequence). The CDR3 nucleotides read TGTGCCAGCAGCCCAACAGCGGGGGCCTCCACAGATACGCAGTATTTT. Its translation: CASSPTAGASTDTQYF.

The chain carries TRBV7-9 and TRBJ2-3, with 15 bases that match TRBD2. The CDR3 totals 16 residues. After removal of 7 bases from V and 2 bases from J, the junction contained 4 bases not matched to a gene. Germline lookup yields CDR1 SEHNR and CDR2 FQNEAQ (reference sequence). CDR3 nucleotide sequence: TGTGCCAGCATCTGGACTAGCGGGGGGGACACAGATACGCAGTATTTT. Translating gives CASIWTSGGDTDTQYF.

On this clonotype itself: The germline gene is not matched at one end of the junction; a read error may be the cause. The chain combines TRBV12-3 or TRBV12-4 with TRBJ2-5; TRBD1 agrees at 8 bases. The length of the CDR3 is 15 residues. CDR3 in DNA: TGTGCCAGCAGTTCAGGACAGGGACCCCAAGGGACCCAGTACTTC. Translating it yields CASSSGQGPQGTQYF.

The CDR3 is CASSLESGPSYEQYF. The CDR3 nucleotides are TGTGCCAGCAGTTTAGAAAGTGGGCCCAGCTACGAGCAGTACTTC. The J gene is TRBJ2-7, the V gene TRBV12-3 or TRBV12-4; no definite D call. Trimming removed 1 base at V and 3 bases at J, with 13 bases between. CDR3 length: 15 residues.

This clonotype occurred a few times. The rearrangement links TRBV6-6 to TRBJ2-1; 7 bases line up with TRBD1. CDR1 and CDR2 from the germline V gene are MNHNY and SVGAGI (reference sequence). The CDR3 runs to 15 residues. V dropped 4 bases and J dropped 1; count of bases not matched to a gene: 4. The CDR3 region is CASSLQGPSYNEQFF. DNA of the CDR3: TGTGCCAGCAGTTTACAGGGGCCATCCTACAATGAGCAGTTCTTC.